This T cell receptor beta chain was recorded in a study of OX40 agonist ivuxolimab in advanced cancers. As for the study in general: One hepatocellular carcinoma and a couple of cutaneous melanoma patients partially responded. General study points: On average, a greater number of expanded clones characterised CD8+ T cells relative to CD4+.

Clones were sequenced by immunoSEQ multiplex PCR, and TCRdb holds only the in-frame ones, with some missing. The sample includes 40,000 to 60,000 clones, about 75% of them seen just once. About this clone itself: The antigen is undetermined.

The V and J ends lost 6 bases and 6 bases, in that order; junction bases with no gene match: 11. This CDR3 comprises 16 residues. The germline V gene encodes CDR1 KGHSH and CDR2 LQKENI. The J gene is TRBJ2-1, the V gene TRBV18; TRBD1 matches at 10 bases. This material consisted of CD4+ or CD8+ T cells sorted from blood, taken in a trial of the OX40 agonist ivuxolimab. The clonotype comes from an adult with an advanced solid tumor such as melanoma, head and neck, liver or kidney cancer. The chain's CDR3 is CASSPSDRGLLNEQFF. CDR3 nucleotide sequence: TGTGCCAGCTCGCCCAGCGACAGGGGGCTTCTCAATGAGCAGTTCTTC.